This TCR beta chain came from a study of shared clonotypes between healthy human individuals. Study as a whole: The plates for each donor numbered three CD4 naive, three CD4 memory, two CD8 naive and one CD8 memory.

CDR1 and CDR2 from the germline V gene are SGHVS and FQNEAQ. The CDR3 loop spans 12 amino acids. V gave up 5 bases and J gave up 5 bases, with 7 bases separating them. With regard to this clone: Its antigen is not identified.

Assay used: immunoSEQ multiplex PCR; TCRdb lists only in-frame clones, some missing. Of roughly 2 million clones listed, about 94% are singletons. Findings and limits, study-wide: The authors expected sequencing depth to affect clonotype sharing among donors. Some clonotypes were shared by all four sorted-subset donors, while others were not shared. The non-shared ones had lower generation probabilities than the shared ones. Among a few donors, roughly 5% of naive CD4 clonotypes were found in common.

The sample taken for sequencing was naive CD4+ T cells sorted from blood. Regarding subset: CD45RA+ positively selected. V gene TRBV7-8 combines with J gene TRBJ1-5; D ambiguous. This TCR was sampled from a man aged 18 to 30 in good health. CDR3 coding DNA: TGTGCCAGCAGCCCCTATGATCAGCCCCAGCATTTT. It codes for CASSPYDQPQHF.